This T cell receptor (beta chain) was retrieved from a study of T cells in Graves' hyperthyroidism and ophthalmopathy. Trimming removed 1 base from V and 7 bases from J, with 13 bases in between. The CDR3 loop spans 15 amino acids. Germline CDR1 and CDR2: LNHDA and SQIVND (reference sequence). RNA transcripts gave rise to amplified TCR beta CDR3 regions. When the TCR CDR3 underwent first-round RT-PCR, the HTBI primer set was used. One entry per CDR3 protein results from TCRdb running MiXCR on the multiplex PCR reads. In the table there are hundreds of thousands of distinct CDR3 sequences, roughly 15% of which are singletons. Study observations and caveats: In the blood, most expanded thyroid clonotypes above 0.001 appeared as well.

Comment on this clonotype: Its target is unknown.

Those with hyperthyroidism were 18 to 65 years old, newly diagnosed, and ill for under 2 months. Patients showing uncontrolled infection, other autoimmune disease, pregnancy or lactation were ineligible. Clinical symptoms, serum thyroxine, TRAb, thyroid ultrasound and orbital computed tomography established diagnosis. The TCR comes from a woman aged 18-35 years with Graves' hyperthyroidism. Sequencing used blood. The chain has TRBV19 and TRBJ1-4; maybe TRBD1 (6 bases). The CDR3 region has the DNA TGTGCCAGTAGTATAGGGACAGTCAGGGCTGAAAAACTGTTTTTT. It translates to CASSIGTVRAEKLFF.